A selection of T cell receptor beta chains follows, all from one sample in a study of cytomegalovirus exposure and HLA in healthy donors. Some clones are missing from TCRdb's copy, which holds only in-frame ones; the method was immunoSEQ multiplex PCR. The table has some 200,000 clones, about four fifths seen once; the top ten hold roughly 1.6%. The sample was PBMCs. These receptors came from a woman aged 18-29 years in good health and CMV-seronegative. The CDR3 runs from the conserved cysteine through the conserved F or W. A D gene is named only where the DNA matches it firmly. Size values are once, few and many counts, or a class for expanded clones, and some rows have none.

few	14	TRBV30	-	TRBJ2-5	CAWSVLGRKETQYF	TGTGCCTGGAGTGTACTGGGGAGAAAGGAGACCCAGTACTTC
-	15	TRBV6-1	-	TRBJ2-1	CASSEFRGRWSEQFF	TGTGCCAGCAGTGAATTTAGGGGAAGGTGGAGTGAGCAGTTCTTC
-	15	TRBV28	-	TRBJ2-2	CASSTGFKDTGELFF	TGTGCCAGCAGCACAGGTTTTAAAGACACCGGGGAGCTGTTTTTT
-	18	TRBV15	TRBD2	TRBJ2-1	CATSRDSLAGGMDNEQFF	TGTGCCACCAGCAGAGATAGCCTAGCGGGAGGAATGGACAATGAGCAGTTCTTC
-	15	TRBV7-2	TRBD2	TRBJ2-1	CASSSWTSGPNEQFF	TGTGCCAGCAGCTCTTGGACTAGCGGTCCCAATGAGCAGTTCTTC
-	15	TRBV4-1	TRBD1	TRBJ1-1	CASSQSRDRNTEAFF	TGCGCCAGCAGCCAGTCCCGGGACAGGAACACTGAAGCTTTCTTT
-	15	TRBV7-9	-	TRBJ2-5	CASSLTLGRGETQYF	TGTGCCAGCAGCTTAACTTTAGGACGGGGGGAGACCCAGTACTTC
-	15	TRBV11-2	-	TRBJ2-7	CASSLEARLTYEQYF	TGTGCCAGCAGCTTAGAGGCCAGGCTTACCTACGAGCAGTACTTC
-	16	TRBV7-2	TRBD1	TRBJ1-2	CASSLSGTGVVYGYTF	TGTGCCAGCAGCTTATCCGGGACAGGGGTCGTCTATGGCTACACCTTC
-	14	TRBV9	TRBD2	TRBJ2-1	CASSASSGSNEQFF	TGTGCCAGCAGCGCGTCTAGCGGGAGCAATGAGCAGTTCTTC
-	16	TRBV5-1	TRBD2	TRBJ2-1	CASSFSGRGGGNEQFF	TGCGCCAGCAGCTTTAGCGGGAGAGGAGGGGGCAATGAGCAGTTCTTC
-	12	TRBV28	-	TRBJ2-5	CACVLAQETQYF	TGTGCCTGTGTACTAGCTCAAGAGACCCAGTACTTC
-	16	TRBV27	TRBD2	TRBJ2-3	CASSLGLAGVPDTQYF	TGTGCCAGCAGTTTAGGGCTAGCGGGAGTCCCAGATACGCAGTATTTT
-	16	TRBV2	TRBD1	TRBJ1-2	CASGRDRVGANYGYTF	TGTGCCAGCGGGAGGGACAGGGTGGGGGCAAACTATGGCTACACCTTC
-	13	TRBV28	TRBD1	TRBJ1-1	CASRPSDRDEAFF	TGTGCCAGCAGACCCTCGGACAGGGATGAAGCTTTCTTT
-	16	TRBV14	-	TRBJ2-5	CASSQKHDRYQETQYF	TGTGCCAGCAGCCAGAAACACGACAGGTACCAAGAGACCCAGTACTTC
-	17	TRBV19	TRBD2	TRBJ2-2	CASSPGLAGGRPGELFF	TGTGCCAGTAGCCCCGGACTAGCGGGAGGCCGACCCGGGGAGCTGTTTTTT
-	17	TRBV11-2	TRBD1	TRBJ2-7	CASSSAWGQEYYYEQYF	TGTGCCAGCAGCTCCGCGTGGGGACAGGAATACTACTACGAGCAGTACTTC
-	15	TRBV11-2	TRBD1	TRBJ2-7	CASSGRDRGAYEQYF	TGTGCCAGCAGCGGCCGGGACAGGGGGGCCTACGAGCAGTACTTC
once	15	TRBV30	-	TRBJ2-1	CAWSAGLFTYNEQFF	TGTGCCTGGAGTGCAGGACTATTTACCTACAATGAGCAGTTCTTC
-	15	TRBV10-3	-	TRBJ2-1	CAISGAGRSYNEQFF	TGTGCCATCAGTGGAGCGGGCCGCTCCTACAATGAGCAGTTCTTC
once	14	TRBV30	TRBD2	TRBJ2-1	CAWAMGLAINEQFF	TGTGCCTGGGCCATGGGACTAGCGATCAATGAGCAGTTCTTC
-	16	TRBV14	TRBD2	TRBJ2-1	CASSQALGPGGDEQFF	TGTGCCAGCAGCCAAGCGCTGGGACCTGGGGGGGATGAGCAGTTCTTC
-	14	TRBV4-3	-	TRBJ1-5	CASSQFSGNQPQHF	TGCGCCAGCAGCCAATTCTCAGGGAATCAGCCCCAGCATTTT
-	18	TRBV7-2	TRBD2	TRBJ2-1	CASSLVEIAGGRVNEQFF	TGTGCCAGCAGCTTAGTAGAGATAGCGGGAGGAAGAGTCAATGAGCAGTTCTTC
-	16	TRBV11-2	TRBD1	TRBJ1-6	CASSLEGQQGYSPLHF	TGTGCCAGCAGCTTAGAGGGGCAACAGGGGTATTCACCCCTCCACTTT
-	12	TRBV6-5	-	TRBJ2-3	CASTSPRDTQYF	TGTGCCAGCACCTCGCCCCGGGATACGCAGTATTTT
once	17	TRBV5-1	-	TRBJ2-6	CASSLAGADSGANVLTF	TGCGCCAGCAGCTTGGCAGGGGCCGACTCTGGGGCCAACGTCCTGACTTTC
-	15	TRBV7-2	TRBD1	TRBJ2-2	CASSFRTGSTGELFF	TGTGCCAGCAGCTTCCGGACAGGGAGTACCGGGGAGCTGTTTTTT
-	13	TRBV7-7	-	TRBJ2-3	CASSLAEADTQYF	TGTGCTAGCAGCTTAGCGGAGGCAGATACGCAGTATTTT